This entry lists 3 T cell receptor beta chains sequenced from one sample in a study of T cell repertoires in cytomegalovirus infection. From the reads, TCRdb called clonotypes with MiXCR, one entry per CDR3 protein. The sample holds approximately 490,000 distinct CDR3 sequences, about 11% seen once. Sequences were obtained from PBMCs. These receptors all stem from a human donor in good health (CMV status not recorded). Some clones in this sample may be carry-over from other donors' samples.

This clonotype was detected ten times or more. The chain uses TRBV5-8 and TRBJ2-3; D not resolved. This CDR3 has 15 residues. Germline loops: CDR1 SGHTS, CDR2 YDEGEE. V was trimmed by 0 bases and J by 6 bases, leaving 14 bases between them. CDR3 amino acids: CASSLAGSFRDTQYF. The CDR3 bases are TGTGCCAGCAGCTTGGCAGGCAGCTTCAGGGATACGCAGTATTTT.

This clonotype was seen many times. This sequence joins TRBV5-1 and TRBJ2-2; 9 bases map to TRBD1. The CDR3 contains 16 residues. Germline lookup yields CDR1 SGHRS and CDR2 YFSETQ. V lost 0 bases and J lost 3; bases outside the gene matches: 3. As DNA, the CDR3 is TGCGCCAGCAGCTTGGCCGGGACAGGGTACACCGGGGAGCTGTTTTTT. This translates into CASSLAGTGYTGELFF.

At least ten counts were recorded for this clonotype. The J gene is TRBJ2-7, the V gene TRBV5-1, with 9 bases fitting TRBD2. The trim removed 3 bases at V and 6 bases at J, leaving 10 bases unmatched. Germline V gene sequence: CDR1 SGHRS, CDR2 YFSETQ. The CDR3 is made up of 15 amino acids. The CDR3 is CASSWETSGVSEQYF. The CDR3 region has the DNA TGCGCCAGCAGCTGGGAGACTAGCGGTGTAAGCGAGCAGTACTTC.